The present T cell receptor beta chain was sequenced within a study of T cells after yellow fever vaccination. Template-switching 5'RACE yielded the TCR cDNA; a universal primer site and UMIs were added in the process. TCRdb passed the 5' RACE reads through MiXCR, listing each CDR3 protein once. The table lists 150,000 to 200,000 distinct CDR3 sequences, approximately 9.7% of them singletons. Germline values: CDR1 MNHEY, CDR2 SVGAGI. V lost 8 bases and J lost 4, with 17 bases in between. The CDR3 has 14 amino acids. Findings and limits, study-wide: Overall, a small share of clonotypes was seen in both CD4 and CD8 compartments. The bulk population could contribute abundant contaminating clonotypes to FACS-sorted repertoires.

As regards this clonotype: The antigen remains unidentified.

The sample here was CD8+ T cells sorted from PBMCs, taken 45 days after the yellow fever booster vaccination. The chain recombines TRBV6-5 with TRBJ2-5; D unclear. The sequence came from a man aged 18 to 29 who received the YFV17D yellow fever vaccine. For the CDR3, the DNA is TGTGCCAGCCTAAACTACCCCGGTGGAGAGACCCAGTACTTC. Protein product: CASLNYPGGETQYF.